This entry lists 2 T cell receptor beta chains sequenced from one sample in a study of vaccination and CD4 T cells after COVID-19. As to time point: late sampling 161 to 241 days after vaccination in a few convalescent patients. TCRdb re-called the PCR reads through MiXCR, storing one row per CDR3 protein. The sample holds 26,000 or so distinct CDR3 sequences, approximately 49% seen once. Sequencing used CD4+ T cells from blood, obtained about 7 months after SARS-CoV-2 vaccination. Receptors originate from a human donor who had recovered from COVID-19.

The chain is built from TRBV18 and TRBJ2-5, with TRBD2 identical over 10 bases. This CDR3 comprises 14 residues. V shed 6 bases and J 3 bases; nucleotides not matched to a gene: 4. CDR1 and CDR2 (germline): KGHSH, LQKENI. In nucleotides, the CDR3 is TGTGCCAGCTCCCGGACTAGCGGAAAAGAGACCCAGTACTTC. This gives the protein CASSRTSGKETQYF. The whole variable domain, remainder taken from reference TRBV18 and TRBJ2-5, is NAGVMQNPRHLVRRRGQEARLRCSPMKGHSHVYWYRQLPEEGLKFMVYLQKENIIDESGMPKERFSAEFPKEGPSILRIQQVVRGDSAAYFCASSRTSGKETQYFGPGTRLLVL.

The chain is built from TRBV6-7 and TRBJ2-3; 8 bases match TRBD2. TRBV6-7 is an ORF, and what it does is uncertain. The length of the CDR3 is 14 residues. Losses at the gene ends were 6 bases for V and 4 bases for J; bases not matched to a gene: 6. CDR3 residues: CASSGRGRADTQYF. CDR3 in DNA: TGTGCCAGCAGCGGGAGGGGTCGGGCAGATACGCAGTATTTT.